Below are 27 T cell receptor beta chains sequenced from a single sample in a study of T cells in Graves' hyperthyroidism and ophthalmopathy (dated by TCRdb to about 2019). Receptor libraries were prepared by multiplex PCR. TCRdb records Illumina HiSeq 2000 as the sequencer. Amplification of TCR beta CDR3 regions was carried out from RNA transcripts. The TCR CDR3 was subjected to a first round of RT-PCR using the HTBI primer set and the Qiagen OneStep RT-PCR kit. TCRdb applied fastp at Q25 and MiXCR to the public reads, then kept only in-frame beta chains. CDR3 protein duplicates are merged, each entry listing the most common genes and DNA. In all, the sample holds some 420,000 distinct CDR3 sequences, and approximately 15% of those were seen once. The ten largest clonotypes hold 5.3% of the sample. The source material was blood. These receptors were obtained from a woman aged 18-29 years with Graves' hyperthyroidism.

The rearrangement joins TRBV29-1 to TRBJ2-1; D is tentatively TRBD1 or TRBD2 (5 bases each). The CDR3 extends over 11 amino acids. V was clipped by 5 bases and J by 6 bases, with 8 bases between them. From germline, CDR1 is SQVTM and CDR2 ANQGSEA. CDR3: CSVWDLNEQFF. The CDR3 nucleotides are TGCAGCGTTTGGGACCTCAATGAGCAGTTCTTC.

This clonotype was observed at least ten times. The chain employs TRBV12-3 or TRBV12-4 and TRBJ2-1; 13 nucleotides agree with TRBD2. The junction had 7 bases not matched to a gene; V was cut back by 6 bases and J by 2 bases. The CDR3 runs to 17 residues. CDR3 sequence: CASRGLAGEGAYNEQFF. The CDR3 DNA is TGTGCCAGCAGAGGACTAGCGGGAGAAGGGGCCTACAATGAGCAGTTCTTC.

The chain recombines TRBV6-5 with TRBJ1-1, with D possibly matching TRBD1 (5 bases). The ends were cut back, 4 bases at V and 6 bases at J, with 12 bases in the middle. Germline V CDR1 and CDR2: MNHEY, SVGAGI. The CDR3 totals 13 residues. The CDR3 DNA reads as TGTGCCAGCAGTTTTGGGGCGAGGGCTGAAGCTTTCTTT. It codes for CASSFGARAEAFF.

At least ten counts were recorded for this clonotype. The chain has TRBV11-2 and TRBJ2-3; perhaps TRBD1 as D (5 bases). The CDR3 runs 14 residues. Trimming shortened V by 2 bases and J by 7 bases, and 13 bases separated the two germline ends. Germline V gives CDR1 SGHAT, CDR2 FQNNGV. The CDR3 is CASSLFNRLNTQYF. The DNA of the CDR3 is TGTGCCAGCAGCTTATTTAACAGGTTGAATACGCAGTATTTT.

This clonotype was observed at least ten times. The V and J genes are TRBV3-1 and TRBJ2-7; no clear D gene. Per germline, CDR1 LGHDT and CDR2 YNNKEL (reference sequence). V shed 3 bases and J shed 0 bases, with 15 bases lying between them. There are 16 residues in the CDR3. Here the CDR3 reads CASSHVTAEYSYEQYF. In nucleotides, the CDR3 is TGTGCCAGCAGCCATGTGACGGCGGAGTACTCCTACGAGCAGTACTTC.

This clonotype was observed once. This sequence joins TRBV7-2 and TRBJ2-1, with TRBD2 matching over 16 bases. Germline CDR1 reads SGHTA; CDR2 reads FQGNSA. The J segment lost 2 bases and the V segment lost 5 bases, leaving 15 bases of the junction unmatched. The CDR3 has 21 residues. CDR3 region: CASSQISPGLAGGLPYNEQFF. Here the CDR3 DNA reads TGTGCCAGCAGCCAAATCTCACCGGGACTAGCGGGAGGGCTTCCCTACAATGAGCAGTTCTTC.

This chain connects TRBV7-3 to TRBJ1-1, with 8 nucleotides matching TRBD1. With V trimmed by 2 bases and J by 8 bases, 7 bases remained unmatched. The germline gives CDR1 SGHTA, CDR2 FQGTGA. CDR3 length: 14 amino acids. In DNA form, the CDR3 reads TGTGCCAGCAGCTTATCAGGAGGGACAGGAGAAGCTTTCTTT. Its translation is CASSLSGGTGEAFF.

This clonotype occurred many times. The chain combines TRBV29-1 with TRBJ2-7, with TRBD2 as a possible D gene (5 bases). Looked up from germline, CDR1 is SQVTM and CDR2 is ANQGSEA. The CDR3 sequence is 13 residues long. V lost 5 bases and J 5 bases, leaving 16 bases between the germline ends. The CDR3 loop reads CSVKRPTTNEQYF. CDR3 DNA: TGCAGCGTTAAGCGCCCGACTACCAACGAGCAGTACTTC.

This clonotype was counted ten times or more. This chain connects TRBV4-3 to TRBJ2-7, with a weak D call TRBD2 (5 bases). Trimming cost V 1 base and J 2 bases, with 15 bases left between them. The CDR3 sequence is 16 residues long. Germline loops: CDR1 LGHNA, CDR2 YSLEER. The CDR3 spells CASSQGLGKLAYEQYF. The CDR3 bases are TGCGCCAGCAGCCAAGGGCTCGGGAAGCTAGCCTACGAGCAGTACTTC.

The table lists this clonotype with many counts. The rearrangement uses TRBV7-9 and TRBJ1-1; D call uncertain. V was clipped by 5 bases and J by 9 bases, with 13 bases between them. CDR1 SEHNR and CDR2 FQNEAQ come from the germline V gene (reference sequence). The CDR3 is made up of 12 amino acids. CDR3 residues: CASSPAYIQAFF. The CDR3 DNA follows: TGTGCCAGCAGCCCTGCTTATATTCAAGCTTTCTTT. The whole variable domain, remainder taken from reference TRBV7-9 and TRBJ1-1, is DTGVSQNPRHKITKRGQNVTFRCDPISEHNRLYWYRQTLGQGPEFLTYFQNEAQLEKSRLLSDRFSAERPKGSFSTLEIQRTEQGDSAMYLCASSPAYIQAFFGQGTRLTVV.

The chain is built from TRBV5-1 and TRBJ1-5; 7 bases are a match to TRBD1. Germline V lookup: CDR1 SGHRS, CDR2 YFSETQ. The CDR3 covers 15 residues. Losses at the gene ends were 1 base for V and 8 bases for J; bases not matched to a gene: 9. CDR3 amino acids: CASSLSGQVGEPQHF. The CDR3 nucleotides are TGCGCCAGCAGCTTGTCAGGACAGGTAGGCGAGCCCCAGCATTTT.

This clonotype was counted a few times. V is TRBV28 and J is TRBJ1-1; 7 positions match TRBD1. Germline V gives CDR1 MDHEN, CDR2 SYDVKM. V was pared by 3 bases and J by 10 bases, with 11 bases of the junction left unmatched. The CDR3 consists of 14 residues. CDR3 sequence reads: CASSLASWEGAAFF. CDR3 DNA: TGTGCCAGCAGTTTGGCCTCCTGGGAGGGGGCAGCTTTCTTT.

As to this clonotype: This may be a read error, as it is one base from a much larger clone. This chain joins TRBV12-3 or TRBV12-4 and TRBJ1-1, with a weak D call TRBD1 (6 bases). This CDR3 is 11 amino acids long. The CDR3, as DNA: TGTGCCTGCAGGGGAGGACGGCTAGCTTTCTTT. Amino acids: CACRGGRLAFF.

This clonotype was seen many times. V and J are TRBV7-9 and TRBJ2-7; D is perhaps TRBD2 (6 bases). V lost 3 bases, J lost 5 bases, and 11 bases lay in between. The CDR3 is 13 amino acids. The germline CDR1 and CDR2 sequences are SEHNR and FQNEAQ (reference sequence). The CDR3 here is CASSFPGADEQYF. CDR3 in DNA: TGTGCCAGCAGCTTTCCGGGAGCTGACGAGCAGTACTTC.

The chain couples TRBV14 to TRBJ1-6; the match to TRBD1 covers 7 bases. In germline, CDR1 is SGHDN, CDR2 FVKESK. The CDR3 length is 15 residues. The V and J ends lost 1 base and 7 bases, in that order; junction bases with no gene match: 4. Written as DNA, the CDR3 is TGTGCCAGCAGCCAAGGACAGGGCGGAAATTCACCCCTCCACTTT. It codes for CASSQGQGGNSPLHF.

This chain joins TRBV28 and TRBJ2-2, with 11 bases aligning to TRBD2. The V gene end was trimmed by 2 bases and the J gene end by 5 bases; junction bases not matched to a gene: 13. Germline V lookup: CDR1 MDHEN, CDR2 SYDVKM. The CDR3 is 19 amino acids. The CDR3 nucleotides are TGTGCCAGCAGTTTACCGCCGATTCTAGCGGGAGGTTGGACCGGGGAGCTGTTTTTT. It yields the protein CASSLPPILAGGWTGELFF.

The table lists this clonotype with many counts. The chain links TRBV6-1 to TRBJ2-7, with 8 bases aligning to TRBD1. The CDR3 is 14 amino acids. Germline V gives CDR1 MNHNS, CDR2 SASEGT. The CDR3 DNA sequence: TGTGCGTCAGGGCTACAGGGGGGCCCCTACGAGCAGTACTTC. It specifies CASGLQGGPYEQYF.

This clonotype was counted ten times or more. The chain joins TRBV7-2 to TRBJ2-2, with 10 bases identical to TRBD2. The CDR3 contains 16 residues. V lost 0 bases and J lost 6; bases outside the gene matches: 4. Germline V gives CDR1 SGHTA, CDR2 FQGNSA. CDR3 coding DNA: TGTGCCAGCAGCTTAGCTAGCGGGAGGTTAGCCGGGGAGCTGTTTTTT. Its protein is CASSLASGRLAGELFF.

The V gene is TRBV30, the J gene TRBJ1-4, with D possibly TRBD1 on 5 matching bases. Trimming took off 0 bases at V and 11 bases at J, with 13 bases between the two ends. Germline V lookup: CDR1 GTSNPN, CDR2 SVGIG (reference sequence). The CDR3 spans 13 residues. The CDR3 DNA follows: TGTGCCTGGAGTGTACGGTTTGAGGGGAAACTGTTTTTT. Protein product: CAWSVRFEGKLFF. The full variable domain, with the rest looked up from reference TRBV30 and TRBJ1-4, is SQTIHQWPATLVQPVGSPLSLECTVEGTSNPNLYWYRQAAGRGLQLLFYSVGIGQISSEVPQNLSASRPQDRQFILSSKKLLLSDSGFYLCAWSVRFEGKLFFGSGTQLSVL.

The chain links TRBV10-2 to TRBJ1-6; maybe TRBD1 (5 bases). Trimming left V 3 bases short and J 16 bases short, with 16 bases between. The CDR3 runs to 13 residues. Looked up from germline, CDR1 is WSHSY and CDR2 is SAAADI. The CDR3 DNA reads TGCGCCAGCAGTGACGTTGCGACTGGGGCTCTCCACTTT. Residues: CASSDVATGALHF.

This chain joins TRBV4-1 and TRBJ1-1; TRBD1 is a possible D gene (5 bases). The CDR3 is 15 residues long. The germline gives CDR1 MGHRA, CDR2 YSYEKL. The V gene lost 1 base and the J gene lost 2 bases, with 11 bases spanning the gap. CDR3 in amino acids: CASSQAAGVNTEAFF. CDR3 nucleotides: TGCGCCAGCAGCCAAGCAGCGGGGGTAAACACTGAAGCTTTCTTT.

Concerning this clonotype itself: A much larger clone differs by one base, so this may be a read error. The chain is built from TRBV20-1 and TRBJ2-3; 7 bases agree with TRBD2. From germline, CDR1 is DFQATT and CDR2 SNEGSKA (reference sequence). This CDR3 has 16 residues. With 7 bases clipped from V and 0 bases from J, the junction kept 13 bases outside the gene matches. CDR3 amino acids: CSVAPSSGPSTDTQYF. The CDR3 DNA sequence: TGCAGTGTTGCCCCCTCTAGCGGACCGAGCACAGATACGCAGTATTTT.

This clonotype was counted many times. The chain combines TRBV12-5 with TRBJ1-2; TRBD1 is a possible D gene (5 bases). V was shortened by 6 bases and J by 4 bases, with 9 bases between the two germline ends. Germline loops: CDR1 LGHNT, CDR2 FRNRAP. The length of the CDR3 is 12 residues. The DNA for the CDR3 is TGTGCTAGTGGCCAGACAGTCTATGGCTACACCTTC. It yields the protein CASGQTVYGYTF. The full variable domain, rest sourced from reference TRBV12-5 and TRBJ1-2, is DARVTQTPRHKVTEMGQEVTMRCQPILGHNTVFWYRQTMMQGLELLAYFRNRAPLDDSGMPKDRFSAEMPDATLATLKIQPSEPRDSAVYFCASGQTVYGYTFGSGTRLTVV.

This clonotype was recorded at least ten times. V is TRBV28 and J is TRBJ2-1; D may match TRBD1 or TRBD2 (6 bases each). Germline V gene lookup returns CDR1 MDHEN and CDR2 SYDVKM. Trimming removed 5 bases from V and 8 bases from J, with 19 bases in between. This CDR3 comprises 15 residues. CDR3 bases: TGTGCCAGCAGTCAAACTAGCTTGGGGGCTGATGAGCAGTTCTTC. It codes for CASSQTSLGADEQFF.

The chain joins TRBV6-5 to TRBJ1-3; perhaps TRBD1 as D (5 bases). Germline V gene sequence: CDR1 MNHEY, CDR2 SVGAGI. This CDR3 spans 14 amino acids. The V end lost 5 bases, the J end lost 1 base, and 9 bases lay between the germline ends. The CDR3 here is CASSTAGSGNTIYF. In DNA form, the CDR3 reads TGTGCCAGCAGTACTGCAGGGTCTGGAAACACCATATATTTT.

This clonotype was counted at least ten times. The V gene is TRBV13, the J gene TRBJ2-1; D is ambiguous. Germline CDR1 reads PRHDT; CDR2 reads FYEKMQ (reference sequence). The CDR3 extends over 14 amino acids. Trimming cost V 1 base and J 3 bases, with 7 bases left between them. CDR3 DNA sequence: TGTGCCAGCAGCTTAGACGGGTACTACAATGAGCAGTTCTTC. Its translation: CASSLDGYYNEQFF.

V is TRBV6-2 or TRBV6-3 and J is TRBJ2-6; no reliable D call. Looked up from germline, CDR1 is MNHEY and CDR2 is SVGEGT. CDR3 length: 14 residues. The V end was cut by 4 bases, the J end by 2 bases, with 6 bases between. CDR3 amino acids: CASSLLAGANVLTF. The CDR3 region has the DNA TGTGCCAGCAGTTTATTGGCTGGGGCCAACGTCCTGACTTTC.